This T cell receptor beta chain was recovered during a study of blood T cell repertoires in COVID-19. Some clones are missing from TCRdb's copy, which holds only in-frame ones; the method was immunoSEQ multiplex PCR. The sample lists approximately 200,000 clones; around 87% were seen once. The germline V gene has CDR1 SGHTA and CDR2 FQGNSA. J gave up 0 bases and V 5 bases, and 8 bases lay outside the gene matches. The CDR3 totals 16 residues. The sequence derives from a woman aged 25 to 45 who had recovered from COVID-19. Sequencing was done on a sample of PBMCs or T cells enriched from blood (not recorded which). The rearrangement joins TRBV7-2 to TRBJ2-5, with TRBD2 matching over 8 bases. The CDR3 region is CASSRTSGKYQETQYF. The DNA of the CDR3 is TGTGCCAGCAGCCGCACTAGCGGCAAGTACCAAGAGACCCAGTACTTC. Looking up the rest from reference TRBV7-2 and TRBJ2-5 gives the full variable domain: GAGVSQSPSNKVTEKGKDVELRCDPISGHTALYWYRQSLGQGLEFLIYFQGNSAPDKSGLPSDRFSAERTGGSVSTLTIQRTQQEDSAVYLCASSRTSGKYQETQYFGPGTRLLVL.